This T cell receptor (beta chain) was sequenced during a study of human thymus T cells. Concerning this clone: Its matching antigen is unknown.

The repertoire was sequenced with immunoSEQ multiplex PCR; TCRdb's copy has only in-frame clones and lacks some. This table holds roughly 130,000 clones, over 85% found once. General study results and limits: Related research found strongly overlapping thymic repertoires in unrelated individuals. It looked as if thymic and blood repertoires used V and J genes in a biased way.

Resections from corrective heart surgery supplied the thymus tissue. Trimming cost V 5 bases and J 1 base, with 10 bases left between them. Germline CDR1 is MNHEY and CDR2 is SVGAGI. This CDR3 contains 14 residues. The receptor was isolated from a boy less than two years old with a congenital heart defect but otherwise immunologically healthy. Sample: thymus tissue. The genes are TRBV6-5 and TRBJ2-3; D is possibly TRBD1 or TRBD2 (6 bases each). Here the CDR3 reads CASSVRGRTDTQYF. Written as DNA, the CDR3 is TGTGCCAGCAGTGTCCGGGGGCGCACAGATACGCAGTATTTT.